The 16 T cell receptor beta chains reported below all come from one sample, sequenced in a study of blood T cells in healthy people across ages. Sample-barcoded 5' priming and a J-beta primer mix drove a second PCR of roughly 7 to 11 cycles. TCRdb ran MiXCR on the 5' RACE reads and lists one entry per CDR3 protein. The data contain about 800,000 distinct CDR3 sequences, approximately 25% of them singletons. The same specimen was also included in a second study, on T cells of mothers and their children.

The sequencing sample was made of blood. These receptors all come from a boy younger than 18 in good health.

The CDR3 region is CSAREQESSGNTIYF. The CDR3 DNA is TGCAGTGCTAGGGAGCAGGAGAGCTCTGGAAACACCATATATTTT. V is TRBV20-1 and J is TRBJ1-3, with D unclear. This CDR3 is built from 15 residues. Germline CDR1 DFQATT, CDR2 SNEGSKA (reference sequence). V lost 3 bases to trimming and J lost 0 bases, with 12 bases between them.

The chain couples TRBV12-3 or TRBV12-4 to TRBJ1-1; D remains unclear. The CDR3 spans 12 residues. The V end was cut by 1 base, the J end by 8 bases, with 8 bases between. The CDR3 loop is CASSLVKREAFF. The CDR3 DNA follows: TGTGCCAGCAGTTTAGTAAAACGGGAAGCTTTCTTT.

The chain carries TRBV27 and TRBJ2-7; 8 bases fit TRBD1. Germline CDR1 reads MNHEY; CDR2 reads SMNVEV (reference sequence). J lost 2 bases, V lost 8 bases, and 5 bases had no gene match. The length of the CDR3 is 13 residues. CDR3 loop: CASGTGDTYEQYF. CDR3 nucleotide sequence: TGTGCCAGCGGGACAGGAGATACCTACGAGCAGTACTTC.

CDR3 residues: CSARGLAVQYTQYF. The CDR3 coding sequence is TGCAGTGCTAGAGGGCTAGCGGTACAATATACGCAGTATTTT. This chain connects TRBV20-1 to TRBJ2-3, with 7 bases matching TRBD2. From germline, CDR1 is DFQATT and CDR2 SNEGSKA (reference sequence). This CDR3 region has 14 residues. V gave up 1 base and J gave up 7 bases; unmatched junction bases: 8.

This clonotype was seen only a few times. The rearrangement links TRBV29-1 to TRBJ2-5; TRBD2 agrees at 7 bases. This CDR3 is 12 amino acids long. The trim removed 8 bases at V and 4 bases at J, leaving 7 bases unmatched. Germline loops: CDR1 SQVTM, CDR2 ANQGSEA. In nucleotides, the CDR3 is TGCAGCTTCAGCGGGGCCGGAGAGACCCAGTACTTC. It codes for CSFSGAGETQYF.

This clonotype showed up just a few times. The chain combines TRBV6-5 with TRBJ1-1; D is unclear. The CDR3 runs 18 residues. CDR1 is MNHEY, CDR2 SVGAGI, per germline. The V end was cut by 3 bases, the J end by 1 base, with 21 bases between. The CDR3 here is CASSYISGDLRANTEAFF. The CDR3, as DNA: TGTGCCAGCAGTTATATTTCGGGCGACTTAAGAGCGAACACTGAAGCTTTCTTT.

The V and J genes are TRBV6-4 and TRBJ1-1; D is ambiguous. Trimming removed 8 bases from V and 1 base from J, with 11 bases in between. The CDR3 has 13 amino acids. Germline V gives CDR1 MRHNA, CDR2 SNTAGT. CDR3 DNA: TGTGCCAGCTCCGTCTGGGAGAACACTGAAGCTTTCTTT. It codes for CASSVWENTEAFF.

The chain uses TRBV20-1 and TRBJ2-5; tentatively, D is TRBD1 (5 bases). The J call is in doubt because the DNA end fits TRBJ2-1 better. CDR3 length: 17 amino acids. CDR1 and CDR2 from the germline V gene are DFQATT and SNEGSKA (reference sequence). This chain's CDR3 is CSARDREVGLGHNEQFF. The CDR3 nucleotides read TGCAGTGCTAGAGATCGCGAGGTCGGGCTGGGGCACAATGAGCAGTTCTTC.

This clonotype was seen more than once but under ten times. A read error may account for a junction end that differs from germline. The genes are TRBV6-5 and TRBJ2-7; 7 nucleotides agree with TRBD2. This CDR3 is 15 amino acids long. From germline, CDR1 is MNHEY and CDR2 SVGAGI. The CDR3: CASSHQLAGGETQHF. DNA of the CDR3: TGTGCCAGCAGTCATCAATTAGCGGGCGGAGAGACCCAGCACTTC.

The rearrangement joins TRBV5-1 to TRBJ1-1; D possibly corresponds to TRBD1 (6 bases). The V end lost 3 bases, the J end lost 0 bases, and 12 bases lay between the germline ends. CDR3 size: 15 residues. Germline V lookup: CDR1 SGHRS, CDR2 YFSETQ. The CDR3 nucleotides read TGCGCCAGCAGCTCTAATGCAGGGGTGAACACTGAAGCTTTCTTT. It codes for CASSSNAGVNTEAFF.

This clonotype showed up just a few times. CDR3 DNA: TGTGCCAGCAGCCTCGGCGGTCAATCTGGAAACACCATATATTTT. Amino acid sequence: CASSLGGQSGNTIYF. The V gene is TRBV11-1, the J gene TRBJ1-3; D gene uncertain. The germline V gene has CDR1 SGHAT and CDR2 FQDESV (reference sequence). V lost 5 bases, J lost 1 base, and 12 bases lay in between. This CDR3 has 15 amino acids.

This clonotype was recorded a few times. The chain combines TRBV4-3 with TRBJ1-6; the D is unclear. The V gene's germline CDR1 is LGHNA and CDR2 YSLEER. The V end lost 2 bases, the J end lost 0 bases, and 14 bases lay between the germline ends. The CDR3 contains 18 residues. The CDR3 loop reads CASSQIEGGSSYNSPLHF. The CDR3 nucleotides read TGCGCCAGCAGCCAAATAGAAGGCGGGAGCTCCTATAATTCACCCCTCCACTTT.

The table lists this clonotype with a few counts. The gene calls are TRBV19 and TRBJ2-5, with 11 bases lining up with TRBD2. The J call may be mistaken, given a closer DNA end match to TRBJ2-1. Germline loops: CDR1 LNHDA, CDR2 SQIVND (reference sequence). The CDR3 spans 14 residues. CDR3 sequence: CASIGLAGNNEQFF. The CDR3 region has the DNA TGTGCCAGTATCGGACTAGCGGGTAACAATGAGCAGTTCTTC.

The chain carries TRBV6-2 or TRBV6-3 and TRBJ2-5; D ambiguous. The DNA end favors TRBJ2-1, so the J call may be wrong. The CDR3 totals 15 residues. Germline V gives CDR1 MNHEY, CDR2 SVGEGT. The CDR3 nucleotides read TGTGCCAGCACCTATGGGGATCCCGAGTCGGATGAGCAGTTCTTC. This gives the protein CASTYGDPESDEQFF.

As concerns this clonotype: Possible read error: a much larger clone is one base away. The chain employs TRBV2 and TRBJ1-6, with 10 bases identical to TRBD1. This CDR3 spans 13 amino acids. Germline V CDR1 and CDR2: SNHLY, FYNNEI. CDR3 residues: CAGRTGGYSPLHF. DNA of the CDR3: TGTGCCGGCAGGACAGGGGGGTACTCACCCCTCCACTTT.

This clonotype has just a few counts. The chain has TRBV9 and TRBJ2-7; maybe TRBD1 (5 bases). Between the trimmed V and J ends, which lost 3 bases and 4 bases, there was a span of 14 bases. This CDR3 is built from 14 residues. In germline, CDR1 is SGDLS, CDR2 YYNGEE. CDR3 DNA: TGTGCCAGCAGCGGCACTGGGGCCCTTTACGAGCAGTACTTC. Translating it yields CASSGTGALYEQYF.